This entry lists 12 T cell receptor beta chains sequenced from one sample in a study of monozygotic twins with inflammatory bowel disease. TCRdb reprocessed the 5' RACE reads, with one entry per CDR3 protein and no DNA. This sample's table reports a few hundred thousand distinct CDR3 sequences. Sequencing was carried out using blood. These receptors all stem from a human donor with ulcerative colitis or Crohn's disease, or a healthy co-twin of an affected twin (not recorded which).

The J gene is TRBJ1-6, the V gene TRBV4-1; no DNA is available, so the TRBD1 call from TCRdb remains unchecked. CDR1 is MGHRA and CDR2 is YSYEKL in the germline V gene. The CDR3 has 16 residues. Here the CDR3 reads CASSQGGGTDHSPLHF.

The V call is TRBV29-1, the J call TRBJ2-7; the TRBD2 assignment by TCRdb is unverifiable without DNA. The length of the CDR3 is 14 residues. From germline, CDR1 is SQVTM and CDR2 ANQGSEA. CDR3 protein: CSGSPTSAGYEQYF.

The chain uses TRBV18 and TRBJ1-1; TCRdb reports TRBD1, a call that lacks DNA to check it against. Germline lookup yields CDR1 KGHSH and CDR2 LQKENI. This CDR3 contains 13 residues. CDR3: CASSPKQGLEAFF.

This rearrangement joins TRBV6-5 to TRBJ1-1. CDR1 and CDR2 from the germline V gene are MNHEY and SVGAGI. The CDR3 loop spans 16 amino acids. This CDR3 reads CASSYSLGGRNTEAFF.

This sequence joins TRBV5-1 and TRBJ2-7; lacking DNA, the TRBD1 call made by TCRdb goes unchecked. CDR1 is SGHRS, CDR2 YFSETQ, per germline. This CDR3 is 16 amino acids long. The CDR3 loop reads CASSFWRKDSRDEQYF.

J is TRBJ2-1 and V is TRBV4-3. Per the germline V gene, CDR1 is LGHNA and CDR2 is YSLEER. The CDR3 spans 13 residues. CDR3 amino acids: CASSQGAYNEQFF.

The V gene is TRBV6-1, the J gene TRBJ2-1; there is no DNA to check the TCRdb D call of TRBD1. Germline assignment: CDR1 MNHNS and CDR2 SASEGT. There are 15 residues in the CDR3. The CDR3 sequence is CASRPLGVSYNEQFF.

CDR3: CASSLTGRAGELFF. This chain uses TRBV12-3 or TRBV12-4 with TRBJ2-2; the TRBD1 assignment by TCRdb is unverifiable without DNA. The CDR3 length is 14 residues.

The CDR3 loop is CASSLSSSYTEAFF. This chain connects TRBV28 to TRBJ1-1. Germline CDR1 and CDR2: MDHEN and SYDVKM. The CDR3 runs to 14 residues.

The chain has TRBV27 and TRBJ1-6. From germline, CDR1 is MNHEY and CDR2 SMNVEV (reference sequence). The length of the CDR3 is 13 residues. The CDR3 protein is CASSFSIDSPLHF.

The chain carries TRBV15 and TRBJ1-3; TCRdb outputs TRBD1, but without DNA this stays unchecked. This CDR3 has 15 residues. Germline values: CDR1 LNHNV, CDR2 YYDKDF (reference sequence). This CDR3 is CATSREGRSRNTIYF.

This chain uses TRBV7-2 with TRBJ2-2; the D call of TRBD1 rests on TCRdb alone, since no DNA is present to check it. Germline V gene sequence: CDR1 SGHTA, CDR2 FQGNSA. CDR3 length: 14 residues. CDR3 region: CASSLRQGDGELFF.